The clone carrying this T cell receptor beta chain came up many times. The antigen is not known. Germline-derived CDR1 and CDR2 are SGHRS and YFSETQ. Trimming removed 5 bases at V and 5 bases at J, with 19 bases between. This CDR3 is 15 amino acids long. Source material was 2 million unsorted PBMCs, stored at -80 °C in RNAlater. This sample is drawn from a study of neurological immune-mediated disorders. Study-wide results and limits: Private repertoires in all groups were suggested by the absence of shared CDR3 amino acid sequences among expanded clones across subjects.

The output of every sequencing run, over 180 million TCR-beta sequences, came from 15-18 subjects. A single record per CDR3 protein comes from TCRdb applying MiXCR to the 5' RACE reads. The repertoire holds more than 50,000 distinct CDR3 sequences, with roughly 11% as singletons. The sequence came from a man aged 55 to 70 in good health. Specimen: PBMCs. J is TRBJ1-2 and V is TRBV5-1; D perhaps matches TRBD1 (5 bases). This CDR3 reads CASRRDGADPYGYTF. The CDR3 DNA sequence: TGCGCCAGCAGGCGGGACGGAGCGGATCCGTATGGCTACACCTTC.